The rows below give T cell receptor beta chains drawn from one sample of a study of metastatic and nonmetastatic thyroid tumors. TCRdb used MiXCR to call clones anew from the PCR reads. Seen here are some 17,000 clones, 30% to 35% observed once, and the top ten hold under 20%. Sample: tumor tissue. Source of these receptors: a female donor with papillary thyroid cancer or a benign thyroid nodule (not recorded which). Some clones in this sample may be carry-over from other donors' samples. CDR3s include the opening cysteine and the closing phenylalanine or tryptophan. A D gene is named only where the DNA matches it firmly. Not every row has a clone size; where given, it reads once, few, many or a size class.

>TRBJ2-2|16|-|TRBV24-1|-
CATSDWRGSDTGELFF
TGTGCCACCAGTGATTGGAGGGGTTCAGACACCGGGGAGCTGTTTTTT
>TRBJ2-7|16|few|TRBV4-2|TRBD2
CTSSHDVQRENYEQYF
TGTACCAGCAGCCATGATGTCCAGCGGGAGAACTACGAGCAGTACTTC
>TRBJ2-5|14|-|TRBV4-1|TRBD1
CASRRGTGEETQYF
TGCGCCAGCAGACGTGGGACAGGGGAAGAGACCCAGTACTTC
>TRBJ2-1|18|few|TRBV6-4|-
CASSDSWLMTYNHNEQFF
TGTGCCAGCAGTGACTCGTGGCTTATGACGTACAACCACAATGAGCAGTTCTTC
>TRBJ2-3|13|-|TRBV20-1|TRBD2
CSAGPSGTYTRYF
TGCAGTGCTGGGCCTAGCGGCACATATACGCGGTATTTT
>TRBJ2-7|13|few|TRBV5-1|-
CASRLTDMHEQYF
TGCGCCAGCAGACTCACCGACATGCACGAGCAGTACTTC
>TRBJ1-5|12|-|TRBV20-1|TRBD1
CSASGQGQPQHF
TGCAGTGCTAGCGGACAGGGTCAGCCCCAGCATTTT
>TRBJ2-2|16|few|TRBV7-3|TRBD1
CASSLFPGQDTGELFF
TGTGCCAGCAGCTTATTCCCAGGACAGGACACCGGGGAGCTGTTTTTT
>TRBJ2-7|14|medium-sized|TRBV6-1|TRBD1
CASRNTGGGYEQYF
TGTGCCAGCAGAAATACAGGGGGCGGTTACGAGCAGTACTTC
>TRBJ2-2|15|-|TRBV10-1|-
CASSESIWSPGELFF
TGCGCCAGCAGCGAATCTATCTGGAGCCCCGGGGAGCTGTTTTTT
>TRBJ2-1|14|many|TRBV12-3/TRBV12-4|-
CANPRRVHYNEQFF
TGTGCCAACCCCCGGAGGGTCCATTACAATGAGCAGTTCTTC
>TRBJ1-5|15|-|TRBV24-1|-
CATSDFEQCNQPQHF
TGTGCCACCAGTGATTTTGAGCAGTGCAATCAGCCCCAGCATTTT
>TRBJ1-2|13|-|TRBV6-1|-
CATLPTEFYGYTF
TGTGCCACCCTACCAACAGAATTCTATGGCTACACCTTC
>TRBJ2-7|16|-|TRBV4-3|-
CASSQGDGPLNYEQYF
TGCGCCAGCAGCCAAGGAGATGGGCCGCTCAACTACGAGCAGTACTTC
>TRBJ2-7|12|medium-sized|TRBV3-1|-
CASSQTRLEQYF
TGTGCCAGCAGCCAAACCCGACTCGAGCAGTACTTC
>TRBJ1-4|13|-|TRBV14|-
CASSNGINEKLFF
TGTGCCAGCAGCAATGGGATAAATGAAAAACTGTTTTTT
>TRBJ2-2|16|few|TRBV2|TRBD2
CASSTNPGLAFEELFF
TGTGCCAGCAGCACAAATCCGGGACTAGCGTTTGAGGAGCTGTTTTTT
>TRBJ2-7|11|-|TRBV3-1|-
CASSQAYEQYF
TGTGCCAGCAGCCAAGCCTACGAGCAGTACTTC
>TRBJ2-7|15|-|TRBV5-1|-
CASSLPGKVDYEQYF
TGCGCCAGCAGCTTGCCAGGGAAGGTTGACTACGAGCAGTACTTC
>TRBJ2-7|19|large|TRBV6-6|TRBD1
CASKERTGGGYLREYGQYF
TGTGCCAGCAAAGAACGGACAGGGGGAGGGTACCTACGAGAATACGGGCAGTACTTC
>TRBJ2-5|14|many|TRBV20-1|-
CSASGKGRGETQYF
TGCAGTGCTAGCGGAAAAGGAAGGGGAGAGACCCAGTACTTC
>TRBJ2-3|11|-|TRBV30|-
CAYRTAYTQYF
TGTGCCTACCGGACAGCTTATACGCAGTATTTT
>TRBJ2-7|13|-|TRBV4-1|-
CASSRSNSYEQYF
TGCGCCAGCAGCCGAAGTAATTCCTACGAGCAGTACTTC
>TRBJ2-7|12|few|TRBV12-3/TRBV12-4|-
CASSISSYEQYF
TGTGCCAGCAGTATCTCCTCCTACGAGCAGTACTTC
>TRBJ1-1|15|-|TRBV12-3/TRBV12-4|-
CASRTRGPAGTEAFF
TGTGCCAGCAGGACGAGAGGGCCGGCGGGCACTGAAGCTTTCTTT
>TRBJ1-3|16|medium-sized|TRBV6-1|TRBD1
CASSRRQGVSRNTIYF
TGTGCCAGCAGCCGCAGACAGGGTGTTTCGCGAAACACCATATATTTT
>TRBJ2-3|15|-|TRBV6-2/TRBV6-3|TRBD2
CASSYAGGLSDTQYF
TGTGCCAGCAGTTACGCGGGGGGGCTGTCAGATACGCAGTATTTT
>TRBJ2-3|14|few|TRBV19|-
CASSAGSSTDTQYF
TGTGCCAGTAGTGCGGGATCTAGCACAGATACGCAGTATTTT
>TRBJ2-7|14|-|TRBV5-1|TRBD2
CASSQTSGSYEQYF
TGCGCCAGCAGTCAGACTAGCGGGTCCTACGAGCAGTACTTC
>TRBJ2-1|15|few|TRBV2|TRBD2
CASSDGLAGGSEQFF
TGTGCCAGCAGTGATGGACTAGCGGGAGGGAGTGAGCAGTTCTTC